The present T cell receptor beta chain was sequenced within a study of T cell changes during pregnancy in multiple sclerosis. Method: immunoSEQ multiplex PCR; TCRdb's copy keeps in-frame clones and lacks some. The sample consists of some 40,000 clones, roughly 89% of them appearing once. This CDR3 spans 13 amino acids. V lost 5 bases and J lost 7, with 12 bases in between. The germline V gene encodes CDR1 LNHDA and CDR2 SQIVND (reference sequence). This clonotype was sampled from a female donor with multiple sclerosis, enrolled in a pregnancy study. This material consisted of CD4+ T cells from peripheral blood mononuclear cells, taken in the first trimester of pregnancy. The chain is built from TRBV19 and TRBJ2-1; a possible D gene is TRBD2 (7 bases). The DNA for the CDR3 is TGTGCCAGTAGTCACCGGGGGGCAAATGAGCAGTTCTTC. This codes for CASSHRGANEQFF.